Presented here are 5 T cell receptor beta chains from one specimen sequenced in a study of shared clonotypes between healthy human individuals. TCRdb's copy holds only in-frame clones and misses some; the assay was immunoSEQ multiplex PCR. This table holds 2 million to 2.5 million clones, 95% found once. Input material: naive CD4+ T cells sorted from blood. The subset was: CD45RA+ positively selected. Source of these receptors: a young man in good health.

The rearrangement joins TRBV18 to TRBJ2-3, with D perhaps TRBD1 or TRBD2 (5 bases each). Germline V gene data show CDR1 as KGHSH and CDR2 as LQKENI. This CDR3 is 16 amino acids long. Trimming removed 4 bases at V and 3 bases at J, with 17 bases between. The CDR3 sequence: CASSQGMAGYTDTQYF. In DNA, the CDR3 is TGTGCCAGCTCACAGGGGATGGCGGGCTATACAGATACGCAGTATTTT.

The J gene is TRBJ2-1, the V gene TRBV13, with TRBD2 identical over 11 bases. Looked up from germline, CDR1 is PRHDT and CDR2 is FYEKMQ (reference sequence). The junction had 4 bases not matched to a gene; V was cut back by 5 bases and J by 4 bases. The CDR3 length is 15 residues. For the CDR3, the DNA is TGTGCCAGCAGCGGCGGGACTAGCGGTTACAATGAGCAGTTCTTC. Translated: CASSGGTSGYNEQFF.

This clone was counted once. The chain carries TRBV7-3 and TRBJ1-6, with D possibly matching TRBD1 (5 bases). The CDR3 spans 15 residues. Between the trimmed V and J ends, which lost 5 bases and 9 bases, there was a span of 17 bases. CDR1 is SGHTA, CDR2 FQGTGA, per germline. CDR3 in DNA: TGTGCCAGCAGCAGGGATTCCCTCGGGGGTTCACCCCTCCACTTT. Its translation is CASSRDSLGGSPLHF.

The chain uses TRBV10-3 and TRBJ2-5; D is undetermined. Germline loops: CDR1 ENHRY, CDR2 SYGVKD. The CDR3 contains 13 residues. The V and J ends lost 8 bases and 3 bases respectively, with 13 bases between them. The CDR3 loop is CAISGSGEETQYF. The CDR3, as DNA: TGTGCCATCTCTGGATCAGGCGAAGAGACCCAGTACTTC.

The V and J genes are TRBV11-2 and TRBJ2-1; possibly TRBD2 for D (5 bases). Deletions cut 6 bases from V and 10 bases from J, with 19 bases between. The germline gives CDR1 SGHAT, CDR2 FQNNGV. CDR3 length: 14 residues. CDR3 sequence (DNA): TGTGCCAGCAGTCCAGTTCTAGCCCCGGGGGAGCAGTTCTTC. Its protein is CASSPVLAPGEQFF.